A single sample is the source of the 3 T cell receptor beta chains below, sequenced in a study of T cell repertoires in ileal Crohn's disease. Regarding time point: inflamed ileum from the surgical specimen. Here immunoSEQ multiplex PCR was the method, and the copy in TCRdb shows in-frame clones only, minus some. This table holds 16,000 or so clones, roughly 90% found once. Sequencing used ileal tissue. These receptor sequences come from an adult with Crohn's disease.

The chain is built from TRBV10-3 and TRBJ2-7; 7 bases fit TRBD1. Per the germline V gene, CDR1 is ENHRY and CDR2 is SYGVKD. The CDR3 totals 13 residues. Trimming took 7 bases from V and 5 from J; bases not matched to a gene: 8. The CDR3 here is CAINPTGFNEQYF. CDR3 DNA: TGTGCCATCAATCCGACAGGGTTCAACGAGCAGTACTTC.

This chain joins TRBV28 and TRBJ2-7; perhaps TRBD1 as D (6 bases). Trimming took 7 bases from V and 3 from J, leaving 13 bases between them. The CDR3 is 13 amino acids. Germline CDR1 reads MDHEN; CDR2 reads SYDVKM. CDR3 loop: CASTPTGNYEQYF. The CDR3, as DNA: TGTGCCAGCACCCCGACAGGAAACTACGAGCAGTACTTC.

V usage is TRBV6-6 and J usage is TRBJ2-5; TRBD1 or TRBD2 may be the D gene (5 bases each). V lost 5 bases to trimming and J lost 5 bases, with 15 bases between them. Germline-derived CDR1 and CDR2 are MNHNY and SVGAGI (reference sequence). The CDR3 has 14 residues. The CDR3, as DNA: TGTGCCAGCAGTCCCGGGACGGTCAGGGAGACCCAGTACTTC. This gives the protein CASSPGTVRETQYF.